A single sample is the source of the 26 T cell receptor beta chains below, sequenced in a study of T cells in women clearing cervical HPV infection. Measured with immunoSEQ multiplex PCR; TCRdb has only the in-frame clones, and not every one. This repertoire includes roughly 21,000 clones. Sequencing used blood buffy coat. The receptors were gathered from a woman aged 18-69 years with a cervical HPV16 infection that either progressed to CIN3+ or cleared (not recorded which).

A word on this clone: The CDR3 end falls 3 residues outside the read, so it is completed with the germline J gene. The rearrangement joins TRBV2 to TRBJ2-2; TRBD1 aligns across 8 bases. The germline V gene has CDR1 SNHLY and CDR2 FYNNEI. The J segment lost 5 bases and the V segment lost 5 bases, leaving 13 bases of the junction unmatched. The CDR3 loop spans 17 amino acids. Here the CDR3 reads CASSNRGQGLLTGELFF. The CDR3 DNA, read in part, is TGTGCCAGCAGTAATCGTGGACAGGGCCTTCTTACCGGGGAG.

Concerning this clone itself: From the germline J gene comes the end of the CDR3, since the read stops 3 residues before it. The chain joins TRBV2 to TRBJ1-4; perhaps TRBD1 as D (6 bases). V lost 6 bases to trimming and J lost 3 bases, with 14 bases between them. The germline V gene encodes CDR1 SNHLY and CDR2 FYNNEI. The length of the CDR3 is 15 residues. CDR3 bases read: TGTGCCAGCAGATCTACAGGGTTGTCTAATGAAAAA. Translation gives CASRSTGLSNEK. The entire CDR3 reads CASRSTGLSNEKLFF.

Comment on this clone: With the read ending 3 residues before the CDR3 end, the germline J gene is used to fill in that end. The genes are TRBV25-1 and TRBJ1-4, with 7 bases lining up with TRBD1. CDR3 length equals 14 residues. CDR1 is MGHDK and CDR2 is SYGVNS in the germline V gene. V trimming: 7 bases; J trimming: 0 bases; junction bases outside the gene matches: 2. The part of the CDR3 DNA that was read is TGTGCCAGCACCCAGGGGGCAACTAATGAAAAA. This codes for CASTQGATNEK. The full CDR3 is CASTQGATNEKLFF.

With respect to this clone: From the germline J gene comes the end of the CDR3, since the read stops 3 residues before it. This rearrangement joins TRBV7-9 to TRBJ1-2; D is ambiguous. Per the germline V gene, CDR1 is SEHNR and CDR2 is FQNEAQ (reference sequence). This CDR3 contains 11 residues. Here the CDR3 reads CASSSPTGYTF. The CDR3 DNA, read in part, is TGTGCCAGCAGTTCCCCTACGGGC.

A note on this clone: The missing CDR3 end, 3 residues past where the read stops, is filled in from the germline J gene. The chain combines TRBV19 with TRBJ2-7; tentative D call: TRBD1 (6 bases). CDR3 length: 13 residues. The germline CDR1 and CDR2 sequences are LNHDA and SQIVND (reference sequence). Trimming took off 4 bases at V and 3 bases at J, with 10 bases between the two ends. The CDR3 reads CASSTLGGYEQYF. Partial CDR3 DNA: TGTGCCAGTAGTACTTTAGGGGGCTACGAG. Full variable domain (remainder filled in from reference TRBV19 and TRBJ2-7): DGGITQSPKYLFRKEGQNVTLSCEQNLNHDAMYWYRQDPGQGLRLIYYSQIVNDFQKGDIAEGYSVSREKKESFPLTVTSAQKNPTAFYLCASSTLGGYEQYFGPGTRLTVT.

In the case of this clone: The sequence runs out 3 residues before the end of the CDR3; the remainder is reconstructed from the germline J gene. The genes are TRBV9 and TRBJ2-7, with 7 bases matching TRBD1. In germline, CDR1 is SGDLS, CDR2 YYNGEE. CDR3 length: 15 amino acids. The ends lost 0 bases at V and 0 bases at J; junction bases unmatched: 3. CDR3 residues: CASSVGDSSSYEQYF. The part of the CDR3 DNA that was read is TGTGCCAGCAGCGTAGGGGACAGCAGCTCCTACGAG.

Notes on this clone: The read stops 3 residues short of the end of the CDR3; the missing end is completed from the germline J gene. V gene TRBV20-1 combines with J gene TRBJ2-4; TRBD2 agrees at 7 bases. From germline, CDR1 is DFQATT and CDR2 SNEGSKA (reference sequence). V was pared by 0 bases and J by 6 bases, with 5 bases of the junction left unmatched. This CDR3 is 14 amino acids long. Partial CDR3 DNA: TGCAGTGCTAGAGATCGGGGGAGGGGAAACATT. Protein: CSARDRGRGNI. The full CDR3 is CSARDRGRGNIQYF.

As to this clone: The missing CDR3 end, 3 residues past where the read stops, is filled in from the germline J gene. The rearrangement uses TRBV28 and TRBJ2-7; no clear D. This CDR3 spans 12 amino acids. V was shortened by 5 bases and J by 6 bases, with 11 bases between the two germline ends. Germline CDR1 and CDR2: MDHEN and SYDVKM. The CDR3 sequence is CASSPLVGEQYF. Partial CDR3 DNA: TGTGCCAGCAGTCCTCTAGTCGGCGAG.

On this clone itself: The read ends 3 residues early relative to the CDR3; the germline J gene fills the gap. The chain joins TRBV5-1 to TRBJ1-2; 8 bases fit TRBD1. The CDR3 is made up of 15 amino acids. Germline V lookup: CDR1 SGHRS, CDR2 YFSETQ. After removal of 3 bases from V and 4 bases from J, the junction contained 8 bases not matched to a gene. The chain's CDR3 is CASSSGTGIAYGYTF. CDR3 DNA, as far as it was read: TGCGCCAGCAGCTCCGGGACAGGAATCGCCTATGGC.

The CDR3 spells CASSSQETQYF. The part of the CDR3 DNA that was read is TGTGCCAGCAGCTCTCAAGAGACC. This chain links TRBV5-6 with TRBJ2-5, with D uncertain. The sequenced fragment ends 3 residues before the CDR3 boundary, so the rest is inferred from the germline J gene. Germline CDR1 and CDR2: SGHDT and YYEEEE. The V end was cut by 3 bases, the J end by 2 bases, with 2 bases between. The CDR3 has 11 amino acids.

Incomplete CDR3 DNA: TGTGCCAGCAGCTCAAAGTCGCTAGCGGGTTACAATGAG. This translates into CASSSKSLAGYNE. The entire CDR3 protein reads CASSSKSLAGYNEQFF. The V gene is TRBV5-4, the J gene TRBJ2-1, with 8 bases matching TRBD2. The read finishes 3 residues shy of the CDR3 end, and the germline J gene is used to complete it. Germline-derived CDR1 and CDR2 are SGHNT and YYREEE (reference sequence). CDR3 size: 16 residues. V was clipped by 3 bases and J by 4 bases; unmatched bases: 9.

In regard to this clone: The read gets to within 3 residues of the CDR3 end, and the germline J gene fills in the rest. The genes are TRBV18 and TRBJ1-2; 7 bases are a match to TRBD1. Germline V gene lookup returns CDR1 KGHSH and CDR2 LQKENI. CDR3 length: 14 residues. The DNA read from the CDR3 is TGTGCCAGCTCACCACAGGGGGCCTCCGACGAC. It yields the protein CASSPQGASDD. The entire CDR3 sequence reads CASSPQGASDDYTF.

In terms of frequency, this clone is medium-sized (0.01 to 0.1%). The read terminates 3 residues ahead of where the CDR3 ends, so the germline J gene completes it. The rearrangement links TRBV29-1 to TRBJ2-2; 8 nucleotides line up with TRBD1. V trimming: 2 bases; J trimming: 6 bases; junction bases outside the gene matches: 5. This CDR3 comprises 14 residues. Germline assignment: CDR1 SQVTM and CDR2 ANQGSEA. The CDR3 is CSVERQGAAGELFF. The sequenced CDR3 bases are TGCAGCGTTGAACGTCAGGGGGCCGCCGGGGAG.

CDR3 sequence reads: CASSMPSSRTDTQYF. The sequenced part of the CDR3 DNA is TGTGCCAGTAGTATGCCTAGCTCCCGCACAGATACG. The chain couples TRBV19 to TRBJ2-3; maybe TRBD2 (5 bases). The sequenced fragment ends 3 residues before the CDR3 boundary, so the rest is inferred from the germline J gene. V gave up 3 bases and J gave up 1 base, with 11 bases separating them. The V gene's germline CDR1 is LNHDA and CDR2 SQIVND (reference sequence). The CDR3 extends over 15 amino acids.

Points on this clone: The read ends 3 residues shy of where the CDR3 ends; the end is completed using the germline J gene. The rearrangement joins TRBV19 to TRBJ1-1, with 8 bases that match TRBD1. V trimming: 3 bases; J trimming: 6 bases; junction bases outside the gene matches: 6. CDR3 size: 14 residues. CDR1 is LNHDA, CDR2 SQIVND, per germline (reference sequence). The CDR3 reads CASSMDRVWSEAFF. The CDR3 DNA, read in part, is TGTGCCAGTAGTATGGACAGGGTCTGGTCTGAA.

A remark on this clone: Read sequence stops 3 residues before the CDR3 end, and the germline J gene provides the missing end. The chain has TRBV20-1 and TRBJ2-2; 8 bases fit TRBD2. Germline V gene sequence: CDR1 DFQATT, CDR2 SNEGSKA (reference sequence). The J segment lost 6 bases and the V segment lost 6 bases, leaving 3 bases of the junction unmatched. CDR3 length equals 12 residues. This chain's CDR3 is CSARGLAGELFF. The CDR3 bases that were read are TGCAGTGCGCGGGGACTAGCCGGGGAG.

Regarding this clone: The sequenced fragment ends 3 residues before the CDR3 boundary, so the rest is inferred from the germline J gene. This rearrangement joins TRBV5-6 to TRBJ1-4; D unclear. Germline loops: CDR1 SGHDT, CDR2 YYEEEE. With 2 bases removed from V and 5 bases from J, the gap between germline ends came to 7 bases. This CDR3 is built from 13 residues. CDR3 DNA (partial): TGTGCCAGCAGCTTCCGCAGGAATGAAAAA. Translation: CASSFRRNEK. The whole CDR3 is CASSFRRNEKLFF.

The sequenced CDR3 bases are TGCGCCAGCAGCAGAGGACAGGGGGCCTTTGAG. Residues: CASSRGQGAFE. The full CDR3 sequence reads CASSRGQGAFEQFF. The rearrangement joins TRBV5-1 to TRBJ2-1, with TRBD1 identical over 11 bases. The CDR3 end falls 3 residues outside the read, so it is completed with the germline J gene. The CDR3 loop spans 14 amino acids. With V trimmed by 4 bases and J by 9 bases, 6 bases remained unmatched. The V gene's germline CDR1 is SGHRS and CDR2 YFSETQ.

On this clone itself: Read coverage stops 3 residues before the CDR3 terminus; the germline J gene supplies the remainder. The chain couples TRBV7-9 to TRBJ1-3; possible D gene TRBD1, 6 bases. There are 14 residues in the CDR3. V was trimmed by 6 bases and J by 8 bases, leaving 17 bases between them. The germline V gene encodes CDR1 SEHNR and CDR2 FQNEAQ (reference sequence). The part of the CDR3 DNA that was read is TGTGCCAGCAGACCGCACAGGGAGAAAGACACC. This gives the protein CASRPHREKDT. The full-length CDR3 reads as CASRPHREKDTIYF.

A word on this clone: The CDR3 goes on 3 residues after the read ends, and that part is filled in from the germline J gene. This chain uses TRBV20-1 with TRBJ2-3; TRBD2 matches 14 bases. V lost 7 bases to trimming and J lost 5 bases; unmatched junction nucleotides: 2. The CDR3 consists of 13 residues. The germline gives CDR1 DFQATT, CDR2 SNEGSKA (reference sequence). Partial CDR3 DNA: TGCAGTGGACTAGCGGGAGGGTTAGATACG. Protein sequence: CSGLAGGLDT. The whole CDR3 sequence reads CSGLAGGLDTQYF.

Note on this clone: The junction differs from germline at one of its ends, possibly a read error. The read ends 3 residues shy of where the CDR3 ends; the end is completed using the germline J gene. The chain employs TRBV18 and TRBJ1-2; 8 bases line up with TRBD1. Germline CDR1 reads KGHSH; CDR2 reads LQKENI. The CDR3 totals 15 residues. The chain's CDR3 is CASSLKAGGTYDYTF. CDR3 DNA, as far as it was read: TGTGCCAGCTCACTAAAGGCAGGGGGCACCTATGAC.

This clone counts as medium-sized (0.01 to 0.1%) by frequency. The CDR3 is cut off 3 residues early in the read; its end comes from the germline J gene. The chain links TRBV7-9 to TRBJ2-4; D perhaps matches TRBD2 (5 bases). The germline CDR1 and CDR2 sequences are SEHNR and FQNEAQ (reference sequence). The CDR3 has 14 residues. Trimming pared 4 bases from V and 8 bases from J, leaving 15 bases between. This CDR3 is CASSYGLTRDIQYF. The sequenced CDR3 bases are TGTGCCAGCAGCTACGGACTGACGAGGGACATT.

A word on this clone: With the read ending 3 residues before the CDR3 end, the germline J gene is used to fill in that end. This sequence joins TRBV15 and TRBJ2-1; D ambiguous. This CDR3 is 15 amino acids long. Trimming removed 1 base at V and 6 bases at J, with 13 bases between. Germline V gene lookup returns CDR1 LNHNV and CDR2 YYDKDF (reference sequence). CDR3 residues: CATSRVEVMVNEQFF. The sequenced CDR3 bases are TGTGCCACCAGCAGAGTTGAGGTAATGGTCAATGAG.

A remark on this clone: Coverage ceases 3 residues before the CDR3 finishes, and the germline J gene fills in the end. The chain uses TRBV30 and TRBJ2-7; 9 bases fit TRBD1. The CDR3 totals 11 residues. The V gene's germline CDR1 is GTSNPN and CDR2 SVGIG (reference sequence). Trimming removed 8 bases from V and 2 bases from J; junction bases left unmatched: 1. The CDR3: CAGQGTYEQYF. CDR3 bases read: TGTGCCGGACAGGGGACCTACGAG. The variable domain in full, completed from reference TRBV30 and TRBJ2-7, reads SQTIHQWPATLVQPVGSPLSLECTVEGTSNPNLYWYRQAAGRGLQLLFYSVGIGQISSEVPQNLSASRPQDRQFILSSKKLLLSDSGFYLCAGQGTYEQYFGPGTRLTVT.

A note on this clone: Read sequence stops 3 residues before the CDR3 end, and the germline J gene provides the missing end. The chain carries TRBV7-2 and TRBJ2-3; D remains ambiguous. CDR1 is SGHTA and CDR2 is FQGNSA in the germline V gene. There are 15 residues in the CDR3. V lost 1 base to trimming and J lost 0 bases, with 8 bases between them. CDR3 sequence reads: CASSLGQSSTDTQYF. The CDR3 DNA, read in part, is TGTGCCAGCAGCTTAGGCCAGTCTAGCACAGATACG.

In regard to this clone: The CDR3 end falls 3 residues outside the read, so it is completed with the germline J gene. The chain couples TRBV20-1 to TRBJ2-3, with TRBD2 matching 12 bases. In germline, CDR1 is DFQATT, CDR2 SNEGSKA (reference sequence). The CDR3 totals 17 residues. The trim removed 6 bases at V and 6 bases at J, leaving 16 bases unmatched. CDR3 sequence reads: CSASRRLAGVGRDTQYF. CDR3 DNA (partial): TGCAGTGCCAGCCGGAGACTAGCGGGAGTGGGGAGGGATACG.